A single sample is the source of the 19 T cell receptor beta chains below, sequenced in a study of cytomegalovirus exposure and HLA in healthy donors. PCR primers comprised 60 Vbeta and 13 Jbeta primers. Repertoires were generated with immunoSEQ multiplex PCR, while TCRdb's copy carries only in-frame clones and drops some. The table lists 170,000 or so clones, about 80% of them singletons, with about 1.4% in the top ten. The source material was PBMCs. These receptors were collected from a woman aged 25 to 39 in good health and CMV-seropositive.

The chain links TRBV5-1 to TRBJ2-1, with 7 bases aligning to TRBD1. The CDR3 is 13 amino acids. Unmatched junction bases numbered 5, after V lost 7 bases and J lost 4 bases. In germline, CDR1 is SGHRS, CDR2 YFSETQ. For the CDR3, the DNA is TGCGCCAGCCAGCCACAGGGGTACAATGAGCAGTTCTTC. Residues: CASQPQGYNEQFF.

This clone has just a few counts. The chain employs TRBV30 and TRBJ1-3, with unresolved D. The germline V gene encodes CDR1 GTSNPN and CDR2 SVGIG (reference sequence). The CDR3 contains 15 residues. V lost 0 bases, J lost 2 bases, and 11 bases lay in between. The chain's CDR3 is CAWSVQREPGNTIYF. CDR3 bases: TGTGCCTGGAGTGTACAACGGGAACCTGGAAACACCATATATTTT.

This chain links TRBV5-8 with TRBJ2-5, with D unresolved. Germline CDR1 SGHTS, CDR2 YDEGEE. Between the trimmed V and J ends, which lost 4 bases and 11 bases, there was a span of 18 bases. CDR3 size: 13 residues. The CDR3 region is CASSPSQRSRQYF. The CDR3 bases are TGTGCCAGCAGCCCGAGCCAGCGCAGCCGGCAGTACTTC.

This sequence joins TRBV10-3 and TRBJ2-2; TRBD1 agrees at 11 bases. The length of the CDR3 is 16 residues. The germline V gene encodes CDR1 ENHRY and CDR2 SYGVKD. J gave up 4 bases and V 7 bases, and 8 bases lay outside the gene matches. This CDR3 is CAITMTGTGGTGELFF. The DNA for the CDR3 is TGTGCCATCACGATGACCGGGACAGGGGGCACCGGGGAGCTGTTTTTT.

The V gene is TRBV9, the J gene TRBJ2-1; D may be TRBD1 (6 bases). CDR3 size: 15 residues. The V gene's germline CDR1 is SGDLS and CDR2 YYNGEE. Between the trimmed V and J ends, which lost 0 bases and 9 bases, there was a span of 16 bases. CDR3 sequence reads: CASSVEGVHRGEQFF. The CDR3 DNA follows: TGTGCCAGCAGCGTAGAGGGGGTACACCGAGGTGAGCAGTTCTTC. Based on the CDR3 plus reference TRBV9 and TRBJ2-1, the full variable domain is DSGVTQTPKHLITATGQRVTLRCSPRSGDLSVYWYQQSLDQGLQFLIQYYNGEERAKGNILERFSAQQFPDLHSELNLSSLELGDSALYFCASSVEGVHRGEQFFGPGTRLTVL.

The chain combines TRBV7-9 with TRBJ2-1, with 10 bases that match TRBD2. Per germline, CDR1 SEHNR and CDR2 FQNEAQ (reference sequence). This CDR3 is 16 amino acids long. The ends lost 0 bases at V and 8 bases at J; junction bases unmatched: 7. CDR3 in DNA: TGTGCCAGCAGCTTAGCGCGGGCTAGCGGGAGCCATGAGCAGTTCTTC. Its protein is CASSLARASGSHEQFF.

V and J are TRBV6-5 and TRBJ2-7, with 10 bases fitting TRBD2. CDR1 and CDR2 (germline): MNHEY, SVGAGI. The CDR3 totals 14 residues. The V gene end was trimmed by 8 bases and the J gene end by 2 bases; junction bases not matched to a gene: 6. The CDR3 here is CASGGTSETYEQYF. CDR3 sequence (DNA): TGTGCCAGCGGCGGGACTAGCGAGACCTACGAGCAGTACTTC.

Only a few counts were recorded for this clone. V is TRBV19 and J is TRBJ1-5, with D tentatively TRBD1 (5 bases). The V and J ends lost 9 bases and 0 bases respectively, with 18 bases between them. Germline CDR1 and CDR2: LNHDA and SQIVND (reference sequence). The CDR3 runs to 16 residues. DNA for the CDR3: TGTGCCAGCAATGACAGATTCGGAAATAGCAATCAGCCCCAGCATTTT. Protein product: CASNDRFGNSNQPQHF. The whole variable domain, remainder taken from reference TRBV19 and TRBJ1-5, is DGGITQSPKYLFRKEGQNVTLSCEQNLNHDAMYWYRQDPGQGLRLIYYSQIVNDFQKGDIAEGYSVSREKKESFPLTVTSAQKNPTAFYLCASNDRFGNSNQPQHFGDGTRLSIL.

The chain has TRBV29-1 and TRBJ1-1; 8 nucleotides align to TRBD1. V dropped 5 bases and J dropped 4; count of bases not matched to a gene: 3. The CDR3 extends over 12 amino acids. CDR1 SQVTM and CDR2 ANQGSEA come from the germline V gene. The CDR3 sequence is CSVTTGGTEAFF. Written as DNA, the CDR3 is TGCAGCGTTACAACAGGGGGCACTGAAGCTTTCTTT.

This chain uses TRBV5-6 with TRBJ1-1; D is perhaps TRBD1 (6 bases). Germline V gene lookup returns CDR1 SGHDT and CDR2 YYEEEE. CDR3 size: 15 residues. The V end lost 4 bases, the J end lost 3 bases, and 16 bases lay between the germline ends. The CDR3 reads CASSPTGFLDTEAFF. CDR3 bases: TGTGCCAGCAGCCCCACAGGGTTTTTGGACACTGAAGCTTTCTTT.

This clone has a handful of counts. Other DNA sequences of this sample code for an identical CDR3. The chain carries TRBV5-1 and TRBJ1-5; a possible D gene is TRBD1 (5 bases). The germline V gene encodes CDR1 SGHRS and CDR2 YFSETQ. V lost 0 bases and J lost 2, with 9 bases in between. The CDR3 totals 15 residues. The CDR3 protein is CASSLVAGGNQPQHF. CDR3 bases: TGCGCCAGCAGCTTGGTTGCGGGGGGCAATCAGCCCCAGCATTTT.

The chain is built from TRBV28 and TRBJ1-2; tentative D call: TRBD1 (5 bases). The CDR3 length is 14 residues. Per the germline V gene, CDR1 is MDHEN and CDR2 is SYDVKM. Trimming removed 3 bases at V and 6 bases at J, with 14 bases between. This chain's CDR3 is CASSLGRRGDGYTF. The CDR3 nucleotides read TGTGCCAGCAGTTTGGGAAGGAGGGGTGATGGCTACACCTTC.

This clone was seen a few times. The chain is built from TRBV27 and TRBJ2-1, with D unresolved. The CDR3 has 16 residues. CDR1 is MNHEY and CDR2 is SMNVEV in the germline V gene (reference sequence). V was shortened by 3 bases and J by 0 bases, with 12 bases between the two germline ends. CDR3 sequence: CASSFDTSSSYNEQFF. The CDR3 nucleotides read TGTGCCAGCAGTTTCGACACCTCGAGCTCCTACAATGAGCAGTTCTTC.

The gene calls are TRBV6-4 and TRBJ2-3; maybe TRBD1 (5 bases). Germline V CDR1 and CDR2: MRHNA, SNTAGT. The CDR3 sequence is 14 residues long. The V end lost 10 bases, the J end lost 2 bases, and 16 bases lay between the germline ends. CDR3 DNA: TGTGCCACCTCGACAGAACTCGCCACAGATACGCAGTATTTT. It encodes CATSTELATDTQYF.

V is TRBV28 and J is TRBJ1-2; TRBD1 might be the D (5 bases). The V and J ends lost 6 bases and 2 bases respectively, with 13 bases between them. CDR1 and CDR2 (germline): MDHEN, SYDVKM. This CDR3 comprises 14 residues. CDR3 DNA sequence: TGTGCCAGCAGCCCGGGGGGAGGGAACTATGGCTACACCTTC. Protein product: CASSPGGGNYGYTF.

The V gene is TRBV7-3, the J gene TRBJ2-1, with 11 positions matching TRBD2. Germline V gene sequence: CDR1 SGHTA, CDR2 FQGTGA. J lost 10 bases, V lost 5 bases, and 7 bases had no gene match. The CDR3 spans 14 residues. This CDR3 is CASSKQLAGAEQFF. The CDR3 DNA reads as TGTGCCAGCAGCAAACAACTAGCGGGGGCCGAGCAGTTCTTC.

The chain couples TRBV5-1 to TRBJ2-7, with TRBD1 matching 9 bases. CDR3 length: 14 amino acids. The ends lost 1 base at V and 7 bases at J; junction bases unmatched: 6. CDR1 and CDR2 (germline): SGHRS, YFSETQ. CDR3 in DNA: TGCGCCAGCAGCTTGTTACAGGGGGCGGAAGAGCAGTACTTC. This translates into CASSLLQGAEEQYF. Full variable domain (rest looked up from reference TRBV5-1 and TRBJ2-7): KAGVTQTPRYLIKTRGQQVTLSCSPISGHRSVSWYQQTPGQGLQFLFEYFSETQRNKGNFPGRFSGRQFSNSRSEMNVSTLELGDSALYLCASSLLQGAEEQYFGPGTRLTVT.

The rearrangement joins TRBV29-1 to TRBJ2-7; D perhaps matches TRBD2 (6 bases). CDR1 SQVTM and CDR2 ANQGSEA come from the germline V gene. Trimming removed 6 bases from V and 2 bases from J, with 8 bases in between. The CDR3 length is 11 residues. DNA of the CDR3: TGCAGCGTGGGACTTGCCTACGAGCAGTACTTC. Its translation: CSVGLAYEQYF.

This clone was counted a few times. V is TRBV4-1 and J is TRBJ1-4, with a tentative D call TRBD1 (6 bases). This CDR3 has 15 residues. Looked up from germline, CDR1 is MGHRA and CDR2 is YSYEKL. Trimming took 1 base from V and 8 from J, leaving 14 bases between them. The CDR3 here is CASSQGQVPGEKLFF. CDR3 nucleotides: TGCGCCAGCAGCCAAGGACAGGTTCCGGGGGAAAAACTGTTTTTT.